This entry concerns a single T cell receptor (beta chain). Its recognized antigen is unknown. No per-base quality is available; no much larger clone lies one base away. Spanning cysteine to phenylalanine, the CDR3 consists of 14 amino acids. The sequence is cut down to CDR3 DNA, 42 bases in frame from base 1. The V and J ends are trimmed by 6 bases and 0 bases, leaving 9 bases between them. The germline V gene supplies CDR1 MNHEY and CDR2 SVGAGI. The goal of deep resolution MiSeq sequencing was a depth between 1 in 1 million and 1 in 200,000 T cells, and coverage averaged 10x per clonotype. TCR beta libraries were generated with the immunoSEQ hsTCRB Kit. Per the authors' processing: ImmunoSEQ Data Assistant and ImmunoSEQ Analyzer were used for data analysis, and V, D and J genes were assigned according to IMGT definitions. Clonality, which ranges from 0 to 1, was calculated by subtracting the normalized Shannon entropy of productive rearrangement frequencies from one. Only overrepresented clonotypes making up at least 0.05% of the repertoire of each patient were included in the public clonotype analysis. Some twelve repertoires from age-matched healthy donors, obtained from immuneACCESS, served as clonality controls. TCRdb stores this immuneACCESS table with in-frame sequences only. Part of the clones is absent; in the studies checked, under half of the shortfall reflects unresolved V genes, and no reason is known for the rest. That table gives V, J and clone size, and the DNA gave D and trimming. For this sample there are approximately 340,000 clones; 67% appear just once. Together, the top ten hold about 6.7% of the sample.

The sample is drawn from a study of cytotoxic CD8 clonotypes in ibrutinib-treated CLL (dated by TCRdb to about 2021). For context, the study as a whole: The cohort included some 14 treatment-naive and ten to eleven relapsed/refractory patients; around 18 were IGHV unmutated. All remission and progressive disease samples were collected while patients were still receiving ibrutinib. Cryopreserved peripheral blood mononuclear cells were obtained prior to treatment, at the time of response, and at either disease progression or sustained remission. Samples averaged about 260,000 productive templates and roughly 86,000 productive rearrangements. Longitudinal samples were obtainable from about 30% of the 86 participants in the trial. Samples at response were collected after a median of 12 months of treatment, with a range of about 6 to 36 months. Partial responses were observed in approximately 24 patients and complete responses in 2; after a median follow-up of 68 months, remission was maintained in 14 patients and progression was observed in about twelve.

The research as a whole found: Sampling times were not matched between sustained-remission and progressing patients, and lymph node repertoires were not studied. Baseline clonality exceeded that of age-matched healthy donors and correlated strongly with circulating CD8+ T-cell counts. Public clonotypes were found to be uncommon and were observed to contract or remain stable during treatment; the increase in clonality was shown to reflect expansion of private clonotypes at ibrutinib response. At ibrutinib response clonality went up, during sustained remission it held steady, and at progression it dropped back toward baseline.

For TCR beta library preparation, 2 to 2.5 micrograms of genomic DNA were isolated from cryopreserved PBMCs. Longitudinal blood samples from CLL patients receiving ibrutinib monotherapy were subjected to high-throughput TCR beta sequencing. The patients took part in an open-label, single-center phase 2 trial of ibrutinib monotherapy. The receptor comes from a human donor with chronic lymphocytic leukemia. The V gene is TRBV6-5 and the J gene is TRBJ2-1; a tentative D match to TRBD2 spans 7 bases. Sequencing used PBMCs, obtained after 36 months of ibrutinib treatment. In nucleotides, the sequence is TGTGCCAGCAGGGGGGGGCCCTCCTACAATGAGCAGTTCTTC. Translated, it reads CASRGGPSYNEQFF.